One sample yielded the 26 T cell receptor beta chains listed below, sequenced in a study of cytomegalovirus exposure and HLA in healthy donors. The PCR employed 60 Vbeta primers together with 13 Jbeta primers. Only in-frame clones appear in the TCRdb table, and some are missing; sequencing was by immunoSEQ multiplex PCR. Of over 150,000 clones listed, 70% to 80% were seen once; the top ten hold about 8.3%. Sequenced: PBMCs. All receptors derive from a man aged 30 to 45 in good health and CMV-seropositive.

This clone was found once. The chain combines TRBV29-1 with TRBJ2-7; tentative D call: TRBD2 (6 bases). Germline CDR1 and CDR2: SQVTM and ANQGSEA. The CDR3 has 11 residues. Deletions cut 4 bases from V and 6 bases from J, with 10 bases between. The CDR3 spells CSVGRAAEQYF. For the CDR3, the DNA is TGCAGCGTTGGGAGGGCCGCCGAGCAGTACTTC.

The V gene is TRBV21-1, the J gene TRBJ1-1; TRBD1 was called by the table and not checked on the DNA. TRBV21-1 is a pseudogene segment. The CDR3 extends over 19 amino acids. CDR3 bases: TGTGCCAGCAGCAAAGCCCTTTCGGGACAGGGGTTTTATAACACTGAAGCTTTCTTT. Translation: CASSKALSGQGFYNTEAFF.

This clone was seen once. This chain links TRBV19 with TRBJ1-1; 7 positions agree with TRBD1. The J segment lost 8 bases and the V segment lost 6 bases, leaving 15 bases of the junction unmatched. Germline V CDR1 and CDR2: LNHDA, SQIVND (reference sequence). The length of the CDR3 is 15 residues. The CDR3 reads CASRLGGQPPHEAFF. The CDR3 DNA reads as TGTGCCAGTAGGCTGGGGGGACAGCCACCCCACGAAGCTTTCTTT.

V usage is TRBV9 and J usage is TRBJ1-1; unclear D gene. In germline, CDR1 is SGDLS, CDR2 YYNGEE. The CDR3 is made up of 15 amino acids. Trimming left V 2 bases short and J 4 bases short, with 15 bases between. The CDR3: CASSVSPSGSTEAFF. The CDR3 DNA reads TGTGCCAGCAGCGTTTCCCCCTCTGGGAGCACTGAAGCTTTCTTT.

The J gene is TRBJ1-4, the V gene TRBV7-8, with D unresolved. CDR3 length: 14 amino acids. Trimming took 1 base from V and 2 from J, leaving 5 bases between them. CDR1 and CDR2 (germline): SGHVS, FQNEAQ. The CDR3 protein is CASSLVETNEKLFF. The DNA of the CDR3 is TGTGCCAGCAGCTTAGTCGAGACTAATGAAAAACTGTTTTTT. The variable domain in full, completed from reference TRBV7-8 and TRBJ1-4, reads GAGVSQSPRYKVAKRGQDVALRCDPISGHVSLFWYQQALGQGPEFLTYFQNEAQLDKSGLPSDRFFAERPEGSVSTLKIQRTQQEDSAVYLCASSLVETNEKLFFGSGTQLSVL.

This chain joins TRBV30 and TRBJ2-7; no firm D call. The germline CDR1 and CDR2 sequences are GTSNPN and SVGIG (reference sequence). Trimming stripped 0 bases from V and 2 bases from J, with 14 bases between. CDR3 length: 15 amino acids. This CDR3 is CAWSVLAAATYEQYF. The CDR3 DNA reads TGTGCCTGGAGTGTCCTTGCGGCAGCTACCTACGAGCAGTACTTC.

In DNA, the CDR3 is TGTGCCATCAGAGGACAGGGGATGGGCTACACCTTC. Protein product: CAIRGQGMGYTF. This chain connects TRBV10-3 to TRBJ1-2; 9 bases line up with TRBD1. CDR1 is ENHRY and CDR2 is SYGVKD in the germline V gene. V lost 6 bases and J lost 8; bases outside the gene matches: 4. The CDR3 length is 12 residues.

The chain uses TRBV30 and TRBJ1-5; D might be TRBD1 (5 bases). There are 16 residues in the CDR3. Germline V CDR1 and CDR2: GTSNPN, SVGIG (reference sequence). Trimming left V 0 bases short and J 0 bases short, with 12 bases between. The CDR3 spells CAWSVRTGYSNQPQHF. CDR3 coding DNA: TGTGCCTGGAGTGTACGTACAGGTTATAGCAATCAGCCCCAGCATTTT. Combining the CDR3 with reference TRBV30 and TRBJ1-5 gives the whole variable domain SQTIHQWPATLVQPVGSPLSLECTVEGTSNPNLYWYRQAAGRGLQLLFYSVGIGQISSEVPQNLSASRPQDRQFILSSKKLLLSDSGFYLCAWSVRTGYSNQPQHFGDGTRLSIL.

The chain couples TRBV7-3 to TRBJ2-3, with TRBD2 identical over 12 bases. Germline assignment: CDR1 SGHTA and CDR2 FQGTGA. Trimming took 2 bases from V and 3 from J; bases not matched to a gene: 6. The CDR3 loop spans 17 amino acids. CDR3 in DNA: TGTGCCAGCAGCTTATCCCTAGCGGGAGGGTTAACAGATACGCAGTATTTT. This encodes CASSLSLAGGLTDTQYF.

The chain couples TRBV7-2 to TRBJ1-2; D unclear. CDR1 and CDR2 (germline): SGHTA, FQGNSA. This CDR3 region has 12 residues. Trimming took 6 bases from V and 4 from J, leaving 9 bases between them. The DNA of the CDR3 is TGTGCCAGCAGGCTTGACTCCTATGGCTACACCTTC. Translated: CASRLDSYGYTF. Together with reference TRBV7-2 and TRBJ1-2, the CDR3 gives the full variable domain: GAGVSQSPSNKVTEKGKDVELRCDPISGHTALYWYRQSLGQGLEFLIYFQGNSAPDKSGLPSDRFSAERTGGSVSTLTIQRTQQEDSAVYLCASRLDSYGYTFGSGTRLTVV.

V is TRBV11-1 and J is TRBJ1-2, with a weak D call TRBD1 (6 bases). Trimming shortened V by 2 bases and J by 0 bases, and 13 bases separated the two germline ends. CDR1 and CDR2 from the germline V gene are SGHAT and FQDESV (reference sequence). The CDR3 is 16 residues long. Here the CDR3 reads CASSLTDRTANYGYTF. In nucleotides, the CDR3 is TGTGCCAGCAGCTTAACCGACAGGACCGCTAACTATGGCTACACCTTC. The full variable domain, with the rest looked up from reference TRBV11-1 and TRBJ1-2, is EAEVAQSPRYKITEKSQAVAFWCDPISGHATLYWYRQILGQGPELLVQFQDESVVDDSQLPKDRFSAERLKGVDSTLKIQPAELGDSAMYLCASSLTDRTANYGYTFGSGTRLTVV.

The J gene is TRBJ1-5, the V gene TRBV7-2; tentatively, D is TRBD1 (5 bases). This CDR3 contains 14 residues. CDR1 is SGHTA, CDR2 FQGNSA, per germline. Trimming cost V 5 bases and J 7 bases, with 15 bases left between them. CDR3 DNA: TGTGCCAGCAGCACCGGGGGGTTTCGACAGCCCCAGCATTTT. Translating gives CASSTGGFRQPQHF.

The genes are TRBV7-2 and TRBJ2-2, with TRBD1 matching 11 bases. The trim removed 5 bases at V and 6 bases at J, leaving 11 bases unmatched. From germline, CDR1 is SGHTA and CDR2 FQGNSA. This CDR3 contains 17 residues. The CDR3 protein is CASSPRSGTGGSGELFF. The CDR3 DNA reads as TGTGCCAGCAGCCCCAGATCCGGGACAGGGGGGTCCGGGGAGCTGTTTTTT. Variable domain in full (rest from reference TRBV7-2 and TRBJ2-2): GAGVSQSPSNKVTEKGKDVELRCDPISGHTALYWYRQSLGQGLEFLIYFQGNSAPDKSGLPSDRFSAERTGGSVSTLTIQRTQQEDSAVYLCASSPRSGTGGSGELFFGEGSRLTVL.

V is TRBV6-1 and J is TRBJ1-6; no firm D call. V was cut by 4 bases and J by 9 bases, with 13 bases left in between. This CDR3 comprises 14 residues. The germline V gene has CDR1 MNHNS and CDR2 SASEGT. The CDR3 region is CASSVGREGSPLHF. Here the CDR3 DNA reads TGTGCCAGCAGTGTGGGGAGGGAGGGTTCACCCCTCCACTTT.

This chain joins TRBV6-1 and TRBJ2-5; 8 positions match TRBD1. The DNA end lines up better with TRBJ2-7; the J call may be wrong. This CDR3 has 14 residues. Germline CDR1 and CDR2: MNHNS and SASEGT. CDR3 region: CASSEGDRGYEQYF. The CDR3 coding sequence is TGTGCCAGCAGTGAAGGTGACAGGGGCTACGAGCAGTACTTC.

The CDR3 bases are TGTGCCAGCAGTGACCCCACACAGGGTCACTATGGCTACACCTTC. Translating it yields CASSDPTQGHYGYTF. The chain combines TRBV6-1 with TRBJ1-2; tentative D call: TRBD1 (6 bases). The germline V and J ends were trimmed by 3 bases and 3 bases, with 14 bases remaining between them. The CDR3 loop spans 15 amino acids. Germline loops: CDR1 MNHNS, CDR2 SASEGT.

V and J are TRBV11-1 and TRBJ2-1; the match to TRBD2 covers 8 bases. The V and J ends lost 7 bases and 7 bases, in that order; junction bases with no gene match: 12. The V gene's germline CDR1 is SGHAT and CDR2 FQDESV (reference sequence). The CDR3 totals 15 residues. CDR3 bases: TGTGCCAGCACCCCCGGGAGGGGGGCGGGGAATGAGCAGTTCTTC. Its translation is CASTPGRGAGNEQFF.

The chain combines TRBV5-1 with TRBJ2-7; tentatively, D is TRBD2 (6 bases). V lost 0 bases and J lost 7, with 20 bases in between. The CDR3 extends over 16 amino acids. Looked up from germline, CDR1 is SGHRS and CDR2 is YFSETQ. The CDR3 sequence: CASSLGETRSPGEQYF. The CDR3 region has the DNA TGCGCCAGCAGCTTGGGGGAGACTAGATCCCCCGGGGAGCAGTACTTC.

In this sample, this clone turned up a few times. The chain carries TRBV30 and TRBJ2-5; 15 bases match TRBD2. This CDR3 spans 17 amino acids. With 1 base clipped from V and 4 bases from J, the junction kept 7 bases outside the gene matches. CDR1 GTSNPN and CDR2 SVGIG come from the germline V gene (reference sequence). The CDR3 reads CAWSGGTSGRPGETQYF. CDR3 nucleotide sequence: TGTGCCTGGAGTGGGGGGACTAGCGGGAGGCCGGGAGAGACCCAGTACTTC.

The J gene is TRBJ2-3, the V gene TRBV20-1, with D unresolved. Trimming took off 7 bases at V and 3 bases at J, with 5 bases between the two ends. Germline CDR1 is DFQATT and CDR2 is SNEGSKA (reference sequence). CDR3 length: 10 residues. The CDR3 region has the DNA TGCAGTGGGGCTACAGATACGCAGTATTTT. As protein: CSGATDTQYF.

This clone was seen once. The V gene is TRBV30, the J gene TRBJ1-2; tentatively, D is TRBD1 (6 bases). CDR3 length: 13 residues. Germline V gene data show CDR1 as GTSNPN and CDR2 as SVGIG (reference sequence). The V end was cut by 4 bases, the J end by 5 bases, with 14 bases between. CDR3 in amino acids: CAWTGESGYGYTF. CDR3 DNA: TGTGCCTGGACAGGGGAGTCAGGGTATGGCTACACCTTC.

Written as DNA, the CDR3 is TGTGCCAGCAGCCCCAGACTAGCGGGAGGGCCCCAAGAGACCCAGTACTTC. Translated, it gives CASSPRLAGGPQETQYF. The rearrangement joins TRBV9 to TRBJ2-5; the match to TRBD2 covers 14 bases. The ends lost 4 bases at V and 1 base at J; junction bases unmatched: 6. Germline lookup yields CDR1 SGDLS and CDR2 YYNGEE. The CDR3 length is 17 residues.

The CDR3 reads CASSPNRGRWQYF. As DNA, the CDR3 is TGTGCCAGCAGTCCAAACAGGGGGCGGTGGCAGTACTTC. The chain recombines TRBV6-1 with TRBJ2-7; 9 bases agree with TRBD1. The CDR3 has 13 amino acids. CDR1 MNHNS and CDR2 SASEGT come from the germline V gene. V lost 5 bases, J lost 9 bases, and 8 bases stayed unmatched.

This clone was detected only once. The chain is built from TRBV19 and TRBJ2-7, with 7 bases fitting TRBD1. J gave up 0 bases and V 6 bases, and 5 bases lay outside the gene matches. CDR1 LNHDA and CDR2 SQIVND come from the germline V gene (reference sequence). The CDR3 covers 14 residues. The CDR3 DNA is TGTGCCAGTAGCACCTGGGACAGCTCCTACGAGCAGTACTTC. It specifies CASSTWDSSYEQYF.

This clone was recorded once. This rearrangement joins TRBV5-4 to TRBJ2-1; D is uncertain. Germline V gene lookup returns CDR1 SGHNT and CDR2 YYREEE (reference sequence). The CDR3 is made up of 14 amino acids. V was trimmed by 3 bases and J by 9 bases, leaving 16 bases between them. The CDR3 DNA reads as TGTGCCAGCAGCTCCTCTGACGGTAGGAGTGAGCAGTTCTTC. Its translation is CASSSSDGRSEQFF.

This clone turned up a few times. V is TRBV30 and J is TRBJ1-5; D is perhaps TRBD1 (5 bases). The CDR3 has 13 amino acids. From germline, CDR1 is GTSNPN and CDR2 SVGIG (reference sequence). The V end lost 5 bases, the J end lost 4 bases, and 12 bases lay between the germline ends. In DNA form, the CDR3 reads TGTGCCTGGGCGCATGGGGCAAATCAGCCCCAGCATTTT. As protein: CAWAHGANQPQHF.